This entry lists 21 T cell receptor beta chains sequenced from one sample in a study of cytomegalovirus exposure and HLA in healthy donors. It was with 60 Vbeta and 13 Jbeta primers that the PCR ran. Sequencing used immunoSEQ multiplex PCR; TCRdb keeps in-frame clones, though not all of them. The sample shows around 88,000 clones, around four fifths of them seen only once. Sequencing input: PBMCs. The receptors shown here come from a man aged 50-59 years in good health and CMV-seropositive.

CDR3 nucleotide sequence: TGCGCCAGCAGCCAAGAAGGGGGGGGAGGGGCCAACGTCCTGACTTTC. Translating gives CASSQEGGGGANVLTF. V is TRBV4-3 and J is TRBJ2-6; D is perhaps TRBD2 (7 bases). V was trimmed by 0 bases and J by 4 bases, leaving 10 bases between them. CDR1 is LGHNA, CDR2 YSLEER, per germline. The CDR3 is made up of 16 amino acids.

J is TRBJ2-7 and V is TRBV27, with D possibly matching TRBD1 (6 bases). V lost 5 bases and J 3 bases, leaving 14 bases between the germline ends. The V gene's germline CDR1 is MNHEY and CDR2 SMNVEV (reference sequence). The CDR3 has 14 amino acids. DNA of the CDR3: TGTGCCAGCAGTCCCCGGCAGGGGTACTACGAGCAGTACTTC. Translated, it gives CASSPRQGYYEQYF.

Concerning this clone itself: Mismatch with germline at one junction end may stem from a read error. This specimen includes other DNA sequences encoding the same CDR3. CDR3 DNA: TGTGCCAGCAGCTTAGCCGACAGCCATACCGCAGCCGTCTTC. It encodes CASSLADSHTAAVF. The rearrangement joins TRBV7-6 to TRBJ2-7; D might be TRBD1 (5 bases). CDR3 length equals 14 residues. Germline loops: CDR1 SGHVS, CDR2 FNYEAQ.

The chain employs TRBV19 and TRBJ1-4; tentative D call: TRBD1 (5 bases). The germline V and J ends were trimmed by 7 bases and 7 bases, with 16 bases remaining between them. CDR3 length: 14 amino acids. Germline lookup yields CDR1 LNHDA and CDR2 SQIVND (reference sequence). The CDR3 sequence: CASTESGGSEKLFF. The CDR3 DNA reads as TGTGCCAGTACCGAATCGGGGGGGTCTGAAAAACTGTTTTTT.

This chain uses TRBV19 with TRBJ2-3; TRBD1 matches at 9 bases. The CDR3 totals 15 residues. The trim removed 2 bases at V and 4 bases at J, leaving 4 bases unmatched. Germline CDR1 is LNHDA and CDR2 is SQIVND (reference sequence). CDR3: CASSINRGRADTQYF. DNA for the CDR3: TGTGCCAGTAGTATAAACAGGGGGCGAGCAGATACGCAGTATTTT.

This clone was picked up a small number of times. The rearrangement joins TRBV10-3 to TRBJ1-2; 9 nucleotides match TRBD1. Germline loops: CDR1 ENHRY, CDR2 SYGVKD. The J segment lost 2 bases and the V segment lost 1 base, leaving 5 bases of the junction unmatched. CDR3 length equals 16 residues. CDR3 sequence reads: CAISELGTGKNYGYTF. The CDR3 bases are TGTGCCATCAGTGAGTTAGGGACAGGGAAAAACTATGGCTACACCTTC.

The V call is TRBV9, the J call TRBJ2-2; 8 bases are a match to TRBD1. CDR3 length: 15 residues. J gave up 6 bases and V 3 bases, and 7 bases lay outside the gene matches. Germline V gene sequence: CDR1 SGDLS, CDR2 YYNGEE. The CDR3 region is CASSETTGVSGELFF. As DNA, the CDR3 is TGTGCCAGCAGCGAAACGACAGGGGTGTCCGGGGAGCTGTTTTTT.

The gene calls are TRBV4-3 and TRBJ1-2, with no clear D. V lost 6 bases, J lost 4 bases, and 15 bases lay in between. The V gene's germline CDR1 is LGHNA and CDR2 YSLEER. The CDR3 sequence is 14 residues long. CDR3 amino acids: CASRDDRDGYGYTF. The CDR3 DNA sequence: TGCGCCAGCAGGGACGACCGGGATGGCTATGGCTACACCTTC.

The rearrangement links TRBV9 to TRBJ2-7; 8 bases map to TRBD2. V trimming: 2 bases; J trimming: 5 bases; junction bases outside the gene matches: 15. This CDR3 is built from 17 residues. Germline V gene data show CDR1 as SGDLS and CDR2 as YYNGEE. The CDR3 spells CASSVGWGAGGGHEQYF. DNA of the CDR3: TGTGCCAGCAGCGTCGGCTGGGGGGCGGGGGGCGGACACGAGCAGTACTTC.

CDR3 sequence: CASSLVAGPGNTIYF. CDR3 DNA sequence: TGTGCCAGCAGCTTAGTAGCAGGGCCTGGAAACACCATATATTTT. The V gene is TRBV7-2, the J gene TRBJ1-3; possible D gene TRBD1, 5 bases. The CDR3 extends over 15 amino acids. V gave up 1 base and J gave up 2 bases, with 9 bases separating them. The germline gives CDR1 SGHTA, CDR2 FQGNSA.

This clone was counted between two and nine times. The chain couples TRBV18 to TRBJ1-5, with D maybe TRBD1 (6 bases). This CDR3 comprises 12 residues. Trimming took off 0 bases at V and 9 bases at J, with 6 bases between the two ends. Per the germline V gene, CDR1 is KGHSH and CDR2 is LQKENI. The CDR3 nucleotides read TGTGCCAGCTCACCACCGGGGGCGCCCCAGCATTTT. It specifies CASSPPGAPQHF.

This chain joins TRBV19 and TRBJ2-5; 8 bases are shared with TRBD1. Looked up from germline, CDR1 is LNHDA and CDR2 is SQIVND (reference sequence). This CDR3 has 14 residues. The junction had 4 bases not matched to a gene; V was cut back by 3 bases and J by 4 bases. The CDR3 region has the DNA TGTGCCAGTAGTATTCAAGGGACAGGAGAGACCCAGTACTTC. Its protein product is CASSIQGTGETQYF. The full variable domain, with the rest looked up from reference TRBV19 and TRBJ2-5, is DGGITQSPKYLFRKEGQNVTLSCEQNLNHDAMYWYRQDPGQGLRLIYYSQIVNDFQKGDIAEGYSVSREKKESFPLTVTSAQKNPTAFYLCASSIQGTGETQYFGPGTRLLVL.

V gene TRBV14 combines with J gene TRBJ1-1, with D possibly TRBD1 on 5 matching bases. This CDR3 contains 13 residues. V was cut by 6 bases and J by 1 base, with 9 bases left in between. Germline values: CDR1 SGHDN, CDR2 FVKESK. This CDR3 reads CASRMTANTEAFF. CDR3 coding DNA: TGTGCCAGCAGGATGACAGCGAACACTGAAGCTTTCTTT.

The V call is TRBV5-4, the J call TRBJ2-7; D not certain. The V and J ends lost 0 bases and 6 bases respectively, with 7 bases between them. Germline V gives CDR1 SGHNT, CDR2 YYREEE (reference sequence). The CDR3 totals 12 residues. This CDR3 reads CASSLDGSEQYF. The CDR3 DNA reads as TGTGCCAGCAGCTTGGACGGTTCCGAGCAGTACTTC.

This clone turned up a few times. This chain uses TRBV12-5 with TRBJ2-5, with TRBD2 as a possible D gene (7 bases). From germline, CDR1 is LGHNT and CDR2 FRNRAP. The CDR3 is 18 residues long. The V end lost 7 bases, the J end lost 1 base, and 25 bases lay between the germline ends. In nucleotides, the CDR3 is TGTGCTAGTGCCTGGGGAGGGGGGACCTCCGAAATCCAAGAGACCCAGTACTTC. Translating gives CASAWGGGTSEIQETQYF.

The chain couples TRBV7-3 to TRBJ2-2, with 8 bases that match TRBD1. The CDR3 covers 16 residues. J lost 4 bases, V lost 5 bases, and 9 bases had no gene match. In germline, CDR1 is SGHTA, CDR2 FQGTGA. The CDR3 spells CASSPTGQGGTGELFF. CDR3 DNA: TGTGCCAGCAGCCCCACCGGACAGGGAGGCACCGGGGAGCTGTTTTTT.

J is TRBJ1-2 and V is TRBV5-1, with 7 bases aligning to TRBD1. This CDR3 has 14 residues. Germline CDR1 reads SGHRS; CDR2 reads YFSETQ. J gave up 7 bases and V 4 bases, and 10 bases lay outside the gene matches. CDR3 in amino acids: CASSLRQGPLGYTF. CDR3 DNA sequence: TGCGCCAGCAGCCTTCGACAGGGACCTCTTGGCTACACCTTC.

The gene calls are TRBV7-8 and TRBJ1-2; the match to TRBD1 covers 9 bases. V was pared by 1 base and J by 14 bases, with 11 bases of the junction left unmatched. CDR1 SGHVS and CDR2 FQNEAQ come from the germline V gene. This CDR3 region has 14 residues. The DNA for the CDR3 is TGTGCCAGCAGCTTAGGTGGACAGGGGAGGAGTGGTACCTTC. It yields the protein CASSLGGQGRSGTF.

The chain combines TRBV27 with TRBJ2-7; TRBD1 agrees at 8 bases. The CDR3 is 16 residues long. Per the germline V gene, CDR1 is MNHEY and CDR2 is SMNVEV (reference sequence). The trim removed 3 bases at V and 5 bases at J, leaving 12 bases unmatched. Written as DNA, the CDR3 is TGTGCCAGCAGTTTTTTGAACAGGGGGTTTCGTGACGAGCAGTACTTC. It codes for CASSFLNRGFRDEQYF.

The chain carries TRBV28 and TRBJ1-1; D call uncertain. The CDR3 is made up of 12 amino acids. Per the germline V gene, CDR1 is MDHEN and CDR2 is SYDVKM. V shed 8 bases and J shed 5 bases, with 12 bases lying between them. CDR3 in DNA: TGTGCCAGCCGTTGGGCTGGAACTGAAGCTTTCTTT. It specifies CASRWAGTEAFF.

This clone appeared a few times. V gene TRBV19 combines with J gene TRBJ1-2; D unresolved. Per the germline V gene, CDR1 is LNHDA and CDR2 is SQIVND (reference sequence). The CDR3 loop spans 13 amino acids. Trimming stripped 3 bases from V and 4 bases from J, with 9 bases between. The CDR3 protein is CASSMGRLYGYTF. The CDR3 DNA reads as TGTGCCAGTAGTATGGGGAGACTCTATGGCTACACCTTC.